This T cell receptor (beta chain) was obtained from a study of T cell clonality in common variable immunodeficiency. The table lists this clone with many counts. What it binds is unknown. Coverage ceases 3 residues before the CDR3 finishes, and the germline J gene fills in the end. Broader study findings: Fewer deletions and N-nucleotide insertions were reportedly seen in common variable immunodeficiency TCR beta sequences. CVID subjects had higher TCRbeta clonality than healthy controls, most marked in about a third. Links between repertoire features and CVID complications were heterogeneity-limited. Shared TCRbeta clones were fewer between CVID subjects than controls.

Sequenced by immunoSEQ multiplex PCR; TCRdb stores in-frame clones only, minus some. The sample includes about 39,000 clones, none of them occurring once. Germline V CDR1 and CDR2: GTSNPN, SVGIG (reference sequence). This CDR3 contains 13 residues. With 0 bases removed from V and 7 bases from J, the gap between germline ends came to 9 bases. The chain combines TRBV30 with TRBJ2-2, with D unresolved. Sequences were obtained from peripheral blood mononuclear cells. This sequence originates from a person aged 18 to 75 in good health. This CDR3 reads CAWSVRRGGELFF. The covered CDR3 bases are TGTGCCTGGAGTGTACGACGCGGCGGGGAG.